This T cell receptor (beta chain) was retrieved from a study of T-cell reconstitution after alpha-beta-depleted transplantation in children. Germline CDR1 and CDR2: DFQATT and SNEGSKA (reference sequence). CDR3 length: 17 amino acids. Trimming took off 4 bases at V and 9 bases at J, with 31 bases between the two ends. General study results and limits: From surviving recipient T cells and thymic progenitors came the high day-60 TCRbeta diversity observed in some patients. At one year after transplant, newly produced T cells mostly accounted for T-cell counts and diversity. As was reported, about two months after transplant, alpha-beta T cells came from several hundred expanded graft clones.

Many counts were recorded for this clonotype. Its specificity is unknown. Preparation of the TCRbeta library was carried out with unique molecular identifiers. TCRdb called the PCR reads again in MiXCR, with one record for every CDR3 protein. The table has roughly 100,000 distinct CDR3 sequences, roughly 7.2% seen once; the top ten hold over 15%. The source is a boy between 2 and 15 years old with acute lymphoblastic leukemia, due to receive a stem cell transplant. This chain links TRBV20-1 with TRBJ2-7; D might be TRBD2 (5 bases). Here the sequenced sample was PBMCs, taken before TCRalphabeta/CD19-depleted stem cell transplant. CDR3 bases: TGCAGTGCTATAGTGGCAAACATTGCCACAAACGGGATCGGGCAGTACTTC. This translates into CSAIVANIATNGIGQYF.